This T cell receptor beta chain is from a study of molecular identifiers for immune sequencing clone quantification. Broader study findings: Clones that exceeded 20 RNA copies held over 98% of effector molecules, yet under 1% in naive cells.

This clonotype has ten or more counts. Its matching antigen is unknown. It was with previously described methods and listed TCR primers that bulk TCR libraries were made. From the PCR reads, TCRdb called clonotypes with MiXCR, one entry per CDR3 protein. Of about 640,000 distinct CDR3 sequences detected, about 20% appear once; the ten largest clones hold roughly 0.83%. The germline V gene encodes CDR1 SNHLY and CDR2 FYNNEI. Trimming cost V 1 base and J 2 bases; bases outside gene matches: 3. CDR3 length: 16 residues. Sample: naive CD8+ T cells from blood, with Jurkat cell RNA spiked in. Subset of the sample: FACS-sorted CD8+CD4-CCR7+CD45RA+ naive T cells. The V and J genes are TRBV2 and TRBJ2-7; 12 bases are a match to TRBD1. The source is a human donor in good health. Some libraries in this study had Jurkat cell RNA spiked in. The CDR3 is CASSEVGQGAAYEQYF. CDR3 nucleotides: TGTGCCAGCAGTGAAGTGGGACAGGGGGCGGCCTACGAGCAGTACTTC.